These T cell receptor beta chains were read from a single sample in a study of radiotherapy plus CTLA-4 blockade in lung cancer. The protocol was immunoSEQ multiplex PCR, while the TCRdb copy is restricted to in-frame clones and leaves out a portion. The table lists some 73,000 clones, roughly 70% of them singletons. The sample here was peripheral blood, taken from a patient treated with radiotherapy plus ipilimumab. These receptors were collected from a human donor with non-small cell lung cancer whose response to radiotherapy plus ipilimumab could not be evaluated. CDR3s include the opening cysteine and the closing phenylalanine or tryptophan. Each record gives: J gene, CDR3 length, D gene, clone size, V gene, CDR3 protein, CDR3 DNA. D genes are given only for firm matches. Clone size is stated in some rows and not others, as once, few, many or a class when expanded.

TRBJ1-2 15 . . TRBV15 CATSGPECGGYGYTF TGTGCCACCAGCGGCCCCGAGTGCGGAGGGTATGGCTACACCTTC
TRBJ2-1 14 . . TRBV29-1 CSVELGSSYNEQFF TGCAGCGTTGAACTGGGGAGCTCCTACAATGAGCAGTTCTTC
TRBJ2-7 11 . . TRBV20-1 CSAEGRYEQYF TGCAGTGCGGAGGGCCGGTACGAGCAGTACTTC
TRBJ2-2 15 . . TRBV18 CASSRLTGNTGELFF TGTGCCAGCTCAAGGTTAACAGGGAACACCGGGGAGCTGTTTTTT
TRBJ2-3 17 TRBD2 . TRBV7-3 CASSLRLAGISTDTQYF TGTGCCAGCAGCTTAAGACTAGCGGGGATTAGCACAGATACGCAGTATTTT
TRBJ2-7 13 . once TRBV9 CASSVGWGPEQYF TGTGCCAGCAGCGTAGGTTGGGGGCCCGAGCAGTACTTC
TRBJ2-7 16 TRBD1 few TRBV7-9 CASSLARGTGRNEQYF TGTGCCAGCAGCTTAGCCCGGGGGACAGGGCGGAACGAGCAGTACTTC
TRBJ2-6 17 TRBD1 . TRBV9 CASSSLTGNSGANVLTF TGTGCCAGCAGTTCATTGACAGGGAACTCTGGGGCCAACGTCCTGACTTTC
TRBJ1-3 15 TRBD1 . TRBV14 CASSAQGALGNTIYF TGTGCCAGCAGCGCTCAGGGGGCCCTTGGAAACACCATATATTTT
TRBJ2-5 14 TRBD2 . TRBV7-7 CASSLGEGTETQYF TGTGCCAGCAGCTTAGGGGAGGGTACGGAGACCCAGTACTTC
TRBJ1-1 15 . . TRBV30 CAWSVEDSSFTEAFF TGTGCCTGGAGTGTTGAGGACAGCTCATTCACTGAAGCTTTCTTT
TRBJ2-7 13 . . TRBV5-6 CASSRKPGSEQYF TGTGCCAGCAGCCGTAAGCCAGGTAGCGAGCAGTACTTC
TRBJ2-7 14 TRBD2 few TRBV7-2 CASRLAGAGYEQYF TGTGCCAGCCGACTAGCGGGAGCGGGCTACGAGCAGTACTTC
TRBJ2-7 15 TRBD2 few TRBV11-3 CASSFGLAGVREQYF TGTGCCAGCAGCTTCGGACTAGCGGGAGTGCGCGAGCAGTACTTC
TRBJ2-3 15 . . TRBV6-5 CASRSGFGSTDTQYF TGTGCCAGCAGAAGCGGGTTCGGGAGCACAGATACGCAGTATTTT
TRBJ1-2 14 TRBD1 once TRBV28 CASSTHRGRGGYTF TGTGCCAGCAGTACCCACAGGGGGCGCGGGGGCTACACCTTC
TRBJ2-1 14 . . TRBV5-6 CASTGVAGIRMLFF TGTGCCAGCACCGGGGTGGCGGGAATCCGAATGCTGTTCTTC
TRBJ1-3 17 TRBD1 . TRBV28 CASSLPRGNDVGNTIYF TGTGCCAGCAGTTTGCCCAGGGGGAACGACGTAGGAAACACCATATATTTT
TRBJ1-1 13 TRBD1 . TRBV7-2 CASSHRGNTEAFF TGTGCCAGCAGTCACAGGGGAAACACTGAAGCTTTCTTT
TRBJ2-1 16 TRBD2 few TRBV7-3 CASSLVASGRSGEQFF TGTGCCAGCAGCTTAGTCGCTAGCGGGAGATCAGGTGAGCAGTTCTTC
TRBJ2-4 15 . . TRBV28 CASSLGATAKNIQYF TGTGCCAGCAGTTTAGGGGCTACGGCCAAAAACATTCAGTACTTC
TRBJ2-3 16 TRBD2 . TRBV12-5 CASGLPSGSYIDTQYF TGTGCTAGTGGTTTGCCTAGCGGGAGTTATATAGATACGCAGTATTTT
TRBJ1-1 15 . . TRBV5-6 CASSLRAGSNTEAFF TGTGCCAGCAGCTTGAGGGCAGGGTCGAACACTGAAGCTTTCTTT
TRBJ1-6 17 TRBD1 . TRBV15 CATSRELLTGNNSPLHF TGTGCCACCAGCAGAGAGCTATTGACAGGGAATAATTCACCCCTCCACTTT
TRBJ1-2 14 TRBD1 . TRBV29-1 CSVDSTDREGGYTF TGCAGCGTTGACTCAACGGACAGGGAAGGTGGCTACACCTTC
TRBJ2-7 15 TRBD2 . TRBV7-2 CASSSRAGVGYEQYF TGTGCCAGCAGCTCACGAGCGGGAGTAGGCTACGAGCAGTACTTC
TRBJ2-7 15 TRBD1 . TRBV6-5 CASSAFGTELYEQYF TGTGCCAGCAGTGCCTTCGGGACAGAGCTGTACGAGCAGTACTTC
TRBJ2-7 14 . . TRBV9 CASSTGTGAYEQYF TGTGCCAGCAGCACCGGGACTGGGGCCTACGAGCAGTACTTC
TRBJ2-7 14 TRBD1 . TRBV9 CASSLSGQHYEQYF TGTGCCAGCAGCCTATCGGGACAGCACTACGAGCAGTACTTC
TRBJ2-7 13 TRBD2 . TRBV10-1 CASTGTRGSEQYF TGCGCCAGCACCGGGACTAGGGGTTCCGAGCAGTACTTC
TRBJ2-7 15 TRBD1 . TRBV2 CASRLQGAGSYEQYF TGTGCCAGCAGGTTACAGGGGGCAGGCTCCTACGAGCAGTACTTC
TRBJ1-1 14 . . TRBV12-5 CASGERDSNTEAFF TGTGCTAGTGGGGAGCGGGACTCGAACACTGAAGCTTTCTTT
TRBJ1-1 12 . . TRBV5-1 CASSFPPTEAFF TGCGCCAGCAGCTTTCCCCCAACTGAAGCTTTCTTT
TRBJ1-1 13 TRBD1 few TRBV19 CASSLGTETEAFF TGTGCCAGTAGTCTAGGGACAGAGACTGAAGCTTTCTTT
TRBJ2-3 16 TRBD2 . TRBV10-3 CAISPGLEASTDTQYF TGTGCCATCAGCCCGGGACTAGAGGCAAGCACAGATACGCAGTATTTT
TRBJ2-5 15 TRBD2 few TRBV6-1 CASSPQRGESETQYF TGTGCCAGCAGTCCCCAGCGGGGGGAGTCGGAGACCCAGTACTTC
TRBJ2-2 14 . once TRBV6-1 CASSEPGLTGELFF TGTGCCAGCAGTGAACCCGGGTTGACCGGGGAGCTGTTTTTT
TRBJ1-2 13 TRBD1 few TRBV5-1 CASSKGQGDGYTF TGCGCCAGCAGCAAGGGACAGGGGGATGGCTACACCTTC
TRBJ1-2 13 . . TRBV19 CASSIQNNYGYTF TGTGCCAGTAGTATACAGAATAACTATGGCTACACCTTC
TRBJ2-7 13 . . TRBV19 CASSIGSSYEQYF TGTGCCAGTAGTATTGGTAGCTCCTACGAGCAGTACTTC
TRBJ2-3 13 . . TRBV7-9 CASSKREADTQYF TGTGCCAGCAGTAAAAGGGAGGCAGATACGCAGTATTTT
TRBJ1-5 14 . . TRBV19 CASSWRVNNQPQHF TGTGCCAGTAGTTGGAGGGTTAACAATCAGCCCCAGCATTTT
TRBJ2-2 19 TRBD2 . TRBV2 CASSEALVAGGPDTGELFF TGTGCCAGCAGTGAAGCGCTGGTAGCGGGGGGGCCGGACACCGGGGAGCTGTTTTTT
TRBJ1-4 15 . few TRBV6-1 CASSDRTLRGEKLFF TGTGCCAGCAGTGATAGGACATTGAGAGGCGAAAAACTGTTTTTT
TRBJ2-5 13 . . TRBV2 CASSDLREETQYF TGTGCCAGCAGTGATCTGAGAGAGGAGACCCAGTACTTC
TRBJ2-3 17 . . TRBV2 CASRTMTGEKLPDTQYF TGTGCCAGCAGGACCATGACAGGAGAAAAACTCCCAGATACGCAGTATTTT
TRBJ2-7 15 TRBD1 . TRBV2 CASSRRTGIAYEQYF TGTGCCAGCAGCAGAAGGACAGGAATAGCCTACGAGCAGTACTTC
TRBJ2-7 15 . . TRBV6-5 CASRGWASDTYEQYF TGTGCCAGCAGGGGATGGGCTAGCGATACCTACGAGCAGTACTTC